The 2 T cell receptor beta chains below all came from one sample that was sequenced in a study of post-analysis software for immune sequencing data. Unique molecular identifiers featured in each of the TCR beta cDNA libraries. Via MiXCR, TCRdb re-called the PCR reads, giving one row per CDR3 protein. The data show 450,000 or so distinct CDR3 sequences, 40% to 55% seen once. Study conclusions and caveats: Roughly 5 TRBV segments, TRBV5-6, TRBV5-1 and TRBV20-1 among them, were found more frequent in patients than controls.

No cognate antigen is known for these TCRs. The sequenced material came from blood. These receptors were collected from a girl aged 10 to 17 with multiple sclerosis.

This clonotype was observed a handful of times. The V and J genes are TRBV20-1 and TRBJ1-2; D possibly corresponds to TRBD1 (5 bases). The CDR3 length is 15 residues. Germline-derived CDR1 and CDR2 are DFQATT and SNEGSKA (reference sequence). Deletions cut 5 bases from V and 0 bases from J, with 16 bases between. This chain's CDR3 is CSAFFGTVSNYGYTF. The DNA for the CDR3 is TGCAGTGCTTTTTTCGGGACCGTGTCTAACTATGGCTACACCTTC.

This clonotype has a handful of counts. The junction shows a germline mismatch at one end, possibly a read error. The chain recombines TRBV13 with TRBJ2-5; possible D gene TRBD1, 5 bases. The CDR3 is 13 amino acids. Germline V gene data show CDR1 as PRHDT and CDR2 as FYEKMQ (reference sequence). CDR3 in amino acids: CANSFDRQETQYF. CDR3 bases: TGTGCCAACAGCTTTGACAGACAAGAGACCCAGTACTTC. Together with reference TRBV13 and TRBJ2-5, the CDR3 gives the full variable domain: AAGVIQSPRHLIKEKRETATLKCYPIPRHDTVYWYQQGPGQDPQFLISFYEKMQSDKGSIPDRFSAQQFSDYHSELNMSSLELGDSALYFCANSFDRQETQYFGPGTRLLVL.